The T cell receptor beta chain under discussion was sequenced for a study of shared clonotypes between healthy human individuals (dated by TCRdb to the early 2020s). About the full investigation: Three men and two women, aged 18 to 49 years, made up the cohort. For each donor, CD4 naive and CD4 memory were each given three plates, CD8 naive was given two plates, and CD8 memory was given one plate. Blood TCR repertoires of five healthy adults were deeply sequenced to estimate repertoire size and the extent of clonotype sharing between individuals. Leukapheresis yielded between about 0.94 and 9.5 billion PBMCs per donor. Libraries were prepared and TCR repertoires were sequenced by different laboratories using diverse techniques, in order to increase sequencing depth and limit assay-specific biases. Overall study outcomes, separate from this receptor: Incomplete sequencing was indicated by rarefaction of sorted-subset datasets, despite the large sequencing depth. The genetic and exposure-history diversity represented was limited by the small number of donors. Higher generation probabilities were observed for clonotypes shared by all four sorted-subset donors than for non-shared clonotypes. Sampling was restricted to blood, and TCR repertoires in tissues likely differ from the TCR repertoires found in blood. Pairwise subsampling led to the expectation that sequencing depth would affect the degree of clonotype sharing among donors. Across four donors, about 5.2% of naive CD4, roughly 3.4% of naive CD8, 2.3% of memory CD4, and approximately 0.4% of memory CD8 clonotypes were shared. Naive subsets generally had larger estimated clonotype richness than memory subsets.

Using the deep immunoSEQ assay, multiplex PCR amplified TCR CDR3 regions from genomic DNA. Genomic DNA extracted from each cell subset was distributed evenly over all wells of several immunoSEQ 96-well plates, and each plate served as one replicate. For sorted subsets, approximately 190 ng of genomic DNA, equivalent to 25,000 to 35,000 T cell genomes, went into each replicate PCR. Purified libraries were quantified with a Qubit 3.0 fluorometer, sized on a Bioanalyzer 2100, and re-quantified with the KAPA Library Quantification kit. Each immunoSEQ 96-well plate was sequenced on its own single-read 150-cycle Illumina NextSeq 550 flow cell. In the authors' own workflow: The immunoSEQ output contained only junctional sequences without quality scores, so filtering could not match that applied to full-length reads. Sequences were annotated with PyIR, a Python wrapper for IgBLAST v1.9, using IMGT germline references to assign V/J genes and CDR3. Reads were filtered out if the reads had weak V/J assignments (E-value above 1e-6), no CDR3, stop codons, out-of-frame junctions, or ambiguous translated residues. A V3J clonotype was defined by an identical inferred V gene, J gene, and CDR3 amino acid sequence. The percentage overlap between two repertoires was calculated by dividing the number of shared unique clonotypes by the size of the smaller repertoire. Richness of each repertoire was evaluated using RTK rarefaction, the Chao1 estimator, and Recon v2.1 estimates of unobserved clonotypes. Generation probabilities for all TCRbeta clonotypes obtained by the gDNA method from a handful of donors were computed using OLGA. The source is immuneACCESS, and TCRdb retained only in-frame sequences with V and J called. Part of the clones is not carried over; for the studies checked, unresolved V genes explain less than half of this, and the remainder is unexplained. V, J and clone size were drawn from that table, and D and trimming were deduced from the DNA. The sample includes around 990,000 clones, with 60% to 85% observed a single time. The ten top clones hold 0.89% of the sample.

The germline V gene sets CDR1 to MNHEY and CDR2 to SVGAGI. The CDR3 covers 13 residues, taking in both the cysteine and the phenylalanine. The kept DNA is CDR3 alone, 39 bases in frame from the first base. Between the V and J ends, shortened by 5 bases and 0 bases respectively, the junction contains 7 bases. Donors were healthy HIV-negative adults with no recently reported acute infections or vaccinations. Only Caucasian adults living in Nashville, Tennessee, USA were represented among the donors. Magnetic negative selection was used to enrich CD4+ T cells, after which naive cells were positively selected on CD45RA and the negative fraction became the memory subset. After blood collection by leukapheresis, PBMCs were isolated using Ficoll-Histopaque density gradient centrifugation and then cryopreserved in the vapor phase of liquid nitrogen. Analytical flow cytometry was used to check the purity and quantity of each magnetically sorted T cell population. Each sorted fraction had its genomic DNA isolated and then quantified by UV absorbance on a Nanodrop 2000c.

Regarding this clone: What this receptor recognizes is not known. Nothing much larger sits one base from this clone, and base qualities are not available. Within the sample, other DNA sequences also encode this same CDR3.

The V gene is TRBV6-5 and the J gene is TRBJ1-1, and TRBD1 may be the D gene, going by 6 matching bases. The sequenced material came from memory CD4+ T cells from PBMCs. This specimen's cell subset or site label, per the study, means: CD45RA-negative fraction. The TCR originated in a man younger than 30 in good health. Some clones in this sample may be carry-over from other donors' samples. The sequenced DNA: TGTGCCAGCAGTAGACAGGTGAACACTGAAGCTTTCTTT. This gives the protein CASSRQVNTEAFF.